This TCR beta chain comes out of a study of CD8+ T cells in alopecia areata. Sequencing used cDNA as its template, made by extracting RNA and reverse transcribing it. Repertoires were generated with immunoSEQ multiplex PCR, while TCRdb's copy carries only in-frame clones and drops some. The table shows around 160,000 clones, with less than 80% occurring only once. This clone is a singleton in its sample. The treatment here: oral pan-JAK inhibitor, 5-10 mg twice daily. Sequences were derived from CD4+ T cells sorted from blood, sampled at week 24, from a patient treated with tofacitinib. The clonotype was recovered from a human donor with alopecia areata.

The CDR3 protein is CASGLDFNNSPLHF. Written as DNA, the CDR3 is TGTGCCAGCGGCCTCGATTTTAATAATTCACCCCTCCACTTT. V and J are TRBV6-5 and TRBJ1-6; D gene uncertain. With 8 bases removed from V and 5 bases from J, the gap between germline ends came to 13 bases. The CDR3 covers 14 residues. Germline V gene sequence: CDR1 MNHEY, CDR2 SVGAGI.